The source of this T cell receptor (beta chain) is a study of blood T cell repertoires in COVID-19. Whole-study context: PBMCs, B-cell-depleted T cells, or T cells were the source of the cDNA or gDNA that made up the material.

Method: immunoSEQ multiplex PCR; TCRdb's copy keeps in-frame clones and lacks some. The sample has 350,000 to 450,000 clones, nearly 90% seen once. The germline V gene encodes CDR1 MDHEN and CDR2 SYDVKM. This CDR3 comprises 13 residues. The V gene lost 7 bases and the J gene lost 0 bases, with 9 bases spanning the gap. The TCR comes from a woman aged 25 to 39 who had recovered from COVID-19. Material: PBMCs or T cells enriched from blood (not recorded which). The chain combines TRBV28 with TRBJ1-1; weak D call: TRBD1 (5 bases). DNA for the CDR3: TGTGCCAGCAAGTGGGGGGTGAACACTGAAGCTTTCTTT. As protein: CASKWGVNTEAFF.